This T cell receptor (beta chain) was identified in a study of T cells in localized non-small cell lung cancer. Study outcomes and limitations: Paired adjacent lung recovered a median about 61 of the top 100 tumor clones. Highest T cell clonality was seen in uninvolved adjacent lung, surpassing that measured in tumor. Longer survival (overall) was linked to higher T cell density in blood. Multi-region tumor sequencing was not done, so intratumor heterogeneity could not be excluded.

TCRdb's copy holds only in-frame clones and misses some; the assay was immunoSEQ multiplex PCR. The sample holds around 55,000 clones, roughly 86% seen once. With respect to this clone: Its cognate antigen is unknown.

The TCR sequence derives from a female donor with stage II lung adenocarcinoma. Sequences were derived from PBMCs, sampled before any cancer treatment.

CDR3 amino acids: CAWSGLGSGNQPQHF. The CDR3 region has the DNA TGTGCCTGGAGTGGACTCGGATCGGGGAATCAGCCCCAGCATTTT. The J gene is TRBJ1-5, the V gene TRBV30; no firm D call. The CDR3 has 15 amino acids. Germline CDR1 and CDR2: GTSNPN and SVGIG (reference sequence). Trimming left V 1 base short and J 4 bases short, with 14 bases between.